This TCR beta chain comes out of a study of beta chain features in type 1 diabetes. On this clone: Its specificity is unknown.

Notes on the study in general: Individuals with type 1 diabetes displayed fewer insertions and more deletions at VDJ junctions. A moderate, significant TCRB CDR3 shortening appeared in type 1 diabetes across four CD4+ subsets.

Isolated RNA was reverse transcribed in full, so expressed TCRB transcripts were sequenced. TCRdb's table, derived via immunoSEQ multiplex PCR, lists solely in-frame clones and lacks some. This table has hundreds of thousands of clones, about an eighth appearing once. The receptor's source is a woman between 18 and 30 years old in good health. The sequencing input was naive CD4+ T cells from blood.

CDR3 region: CASSLKGVWYNEQFF. The CDR3, as DNA: TGTGCCAGCAGCTTAAAAGGGGTTTGGTACAATGAGCAGTTCTTC. The chain combines TRBV5-4 with TRBJ2-1; possibly TRBD1 for D (5 bases). Germline V gives CDR1 SGHNT, CDR2 YYREEE (reference sequence). V lost 2 bases, J lost 4 bases, and 13 bases lay in between. This CDR3 has 15 residues.